This T cell receptor (beta chain) is drawn from a study of blood T cell repertoires in COVID-19. In the study overall: Donors in the United States, Italy and Spain gave samples during acute or convalescent COVID-19. In each case, the material was cDNA or gDNA derived from T cells, B-cell-depleted T cells, or PBMCs.

Germline-derived CDR1 and CDR2 are SGHTS and YDEGEE. J was trimmed by 6 bases and V by 4 bases; bases with no gene match: 5. There are 14 residues in the CDR3. In the source study's methods: For nucleated cells, counts were estimated from reference gene primer amplification. The method was immunoSEQ multiplex PCR; TCRdb's version includes in-frame clones alone and lacks a portion of them. That table supplies the V and J calls and clone size; D and trimming were determined from the DNA. The table has roughly 130,000 clones, 75% to 90% seen once. The table lists this clone with a few counts. What was sequenced was peripheral blood. The TCR originated in a man aged 65 to 79 with acute or convalescent COVID-19. J is TRBJ1-4 and V is TRBV5-8; 8 nucleotides align to TRBD1. CDR3: CASSPGTGYEKLFF. As DNA, the CDR3 is TGTGCCAGCAGCCCCGGGACAGGATATGAAAAACTGTTTTTT.